The T cell receptor (beta chain) described here comes from a study of a mutant IDH1 vaccine in newly diagnosed glioma. At the level of the study: First vaccine doses came 4-6 weeks after radiotherapy alone, or with temozolomide cycles. V12 came at week 35, V13 at week 47.

V gave up 4 bases and J gave up 7 bases, with 19 bases separating them. This CDR3 spans 15 amino acids. Germline CDR1 is MNHEY and CDR2 is SVGAGI. A note on this clone: The antigen is undetermined.

Regarding time point: week 35, safety follow-up. In the vaccine, a single dose held 300 ug of the mutant IDH1 20-mer peptide, along with topical imiquimod. Donors' newly diagnosed IDH1-mutant WHO grade 3 or 4 astrocytomas lacked nuclear ATRX. Repertoires were generated with immunoSEQ multiplex PCR, while TCRdb's copy carries only in-frame clones and drops some. The data show 30,000 to 40,000 clones, approximately 78% seen once. Sequences were derived from PBMCs, sampled from a glioma patient whose treatment included an IDH1 peptide vaccine. The chain employs TRBV6-5 and TRBJ1-2; a possible D gene is TRBD1 (5 bases). This clonotype originated in a woman in her late teens or twenties with glioma. The CDR3 nucleotides are TGTGCCAGCAGTTCCCACGGAGTGGGGGTTGGTGGCTACACCTTC. Amino acid sequence: CASSSHGVGVGGYTF.